Listed here is a single T cell receptor (beta chain). These data originate in a study of cytomegalovirus exposure and HLA in healthy donors. The CDR3 covers 14 residues. Trimming cost V 2 bases and J 5 bases; bases outside gene matches: 2. The germline V gene has CDR1 SGHNT and CDR2 YYREEE (reference sequence). Here immunoSEQ multiplex PCR was the method, and the copy in TCRdb shows in-frame clones only, minus some. The sample records approximately 300,000 clones, about nine tenths being singletons. The sample taken for sequencing was PBMCs. The origin of this receptor is a woman in her twenties or thirties in good health and CMV-seropositive. The rearrangement joins TRBV5-4 to TRBJ2-2; 8 nucleotides agree with TRBD1. CDR3 coding DNA: TGTGCCAGCAGCTTCCGACAGGGGACCGGGGAGCTGTTTTTT. Its translation: CASSFRQGTGELFF.